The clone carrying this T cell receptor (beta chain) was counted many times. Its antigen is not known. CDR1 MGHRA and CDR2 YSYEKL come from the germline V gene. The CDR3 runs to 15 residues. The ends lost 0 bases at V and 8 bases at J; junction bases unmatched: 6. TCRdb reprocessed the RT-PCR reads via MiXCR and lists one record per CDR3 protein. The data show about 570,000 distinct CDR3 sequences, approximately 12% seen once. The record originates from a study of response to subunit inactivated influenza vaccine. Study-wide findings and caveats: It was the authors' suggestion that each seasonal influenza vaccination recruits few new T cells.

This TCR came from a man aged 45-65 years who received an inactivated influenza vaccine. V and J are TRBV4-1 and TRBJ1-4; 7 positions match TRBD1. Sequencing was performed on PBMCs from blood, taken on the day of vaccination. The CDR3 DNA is TGCGCCAGCAGCCAAGATCGGGGGACAGCGGAAAAACTGTTTTTT. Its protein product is CASSQDRGTAEKLFF.